One and the same sample provided the 31 T cell receptor beta chains below, sequenced in a study of blood T cell repertoires in COVID-19. Sequenced by immunoSEQ multiplex PCR; TCRdb stores in-frame clones only, minus some. The data contain around 160,000 clones, roughly four fifths of them seen just once; the ten biggest clones take up 15% to 20%. Material: peripheral blood. These receptors came from a woman older than 75 with acute or convalescent COVID-19.

The chain has TRBV12-3 or TRBV12-4 and TRBJ2-1; 7 bases agree with TRBD1. This CDR3 has 13 amino acids. J lost 7 bases, V lost 9 bases, and 9 bases had no gene match. Here the CDR3 DNA reads TGTGCCAGTGACGAAGGGGGCAAGAATGAGCAGTTCTTC. Protein product: CASDEGGKNEQFF.

The chain couples TRBV11-3 to TRBJ2-1, with TRBD2 identical over 15 bases. Per the germline V gene, CDR1 is SGHNT and CDR2 is YENEEA. This CDR3 comprises 15 residues. V lost 4 bases and J lost 10; bases outside the gene matches: 5. CDR3 DNA sequence: TGTGCCAGCAGCTCAGGACTAGCGGGAGGGGGAGAGCAGTTCTTC. Its protein product is CASSSGLAGGGEQFF.

The V call is TRBV4-2, the J call TRBJ2-3, with 11 bases lining up with TRBD2. Germline values: CDR1 LGHNA, CDR2 YNFKEQ. The CDR3 has 18 residues. Losses at the gene ends were 1 base for V and 3 bases for J; bases not matched to a gene: 9. The CDR3 sequence is CASSQVLAGVGETDTQYF. The CDR3 DNA sequence: TGTGCCAGCAGCCAAGTACTAGCGGGAGTAGGGGAAACAGATACGCAGTATTTT.

The chain recombines TRBV3-1 (or the pseudogene TRBV3-2) with TRBJ2-1; 11 positions agree with TRBD1. CDR1 and CDR2 from the germline V gene are LGHDT and YNNKEL (reference sequence). Unmatched junction bases numbered 6, after V lost 2 bases and J lost 6 bases. The CDR3 is 16 residues long. In DNA form, the CDR3 reads TGTGCCAGCAGCCAACCGGGACAGGGGGTTTCCAATGAGCAGTTCTTC. Amino acids: CASSQPGQGVSNEQFF.

The chain couples TRBV6-5 to TRBJ2-4, with 10 bases fitting TRBD1. The J segment lost 7 bases and the V segment lost 6 bases, leaving 9 bases of the junction unmatched. CDR3 size: 15 residues. Per germline, CDR1 MNHEY and CDR2 SVGAGI. In DNA, the CDR3 is TGTGCCAGCAGGGACCGGGACAGGGGCTCGAACATTCAGTACTTC. As protein: CASRDRDRGSNIQYF.

The V call is TRBV6-5, the J call TRBJ2-1, with 8 bases identical to TRBD2. Germline CDR1 MNHEY, CDR2 SVGAGI. Trimming removed 7 bases from V and 1 base from J; junction bases left unmatched: 3. The CDR3 has 14 residues. DNA of the CDR3: TGTGCCAGCATTGGCGGGGGGTCCTACAATGAGCAGTTCTTC. Translation: CASIGGGSYNEQFF.

V usage is TRBV4-2 and J usage is TRBJ2-1; 9 bases are shared with TRBD2. The V gene end was trimmed by 0 bases and the J gene end by 4 bases; junction bases not matched to a gene: 7. Germline loops: CDR1 LGHNA, CDR2 YNFKEQ. This CDR3 is 17 amino acids long. CDR3: CASSQDPTSGTYNEQFF. CDR3 coding DNA: TGTGCCAGCAGCCAAGATCCGACTAGCGGTACATACAATGAGCAGTTCTTC.

The chain is built from TRBV25-1 and TRBJ2-1, with 7 bases fitting TRBD2. Germline CDR1 MGHDK, CDR2 SYGVNS. The CDR3 length is 15 residues. The V and J ends lost 3 bases and 2 bases, in that order; junction bases with no gene match: 4. In nucleotides, the CDR3 is TGTGCCAGCAGTGATCTAGCGGCGCCCTACAATGAGCAGTTCTTC. Protein sequence: CASSDLAAPYNEQFF.

This clone has a handful of counts. The chain has TRBV28 and TRBJ2-1; 11 positions agree with TRBD2. The CDR3 runs to 15 residues. Germline V lookup: CDR1 MDHEN, CDR2 SYDVKM. Germline trimming cut 5 bases from V and 5 bases from J; bases unmatched to any gene: 5. DNA for the CDR3: TGTGCCAGCAGTCCTACTAGCGGGAGCCACAATGAGCAGTTCTTC. Translating gives CASSPTSGSHNEQFF.

This chain joins TRBV11-3 and TRBJ2-2; 8 nucleotides agree with TRBD1. Germline V gene lookup returns CDR1 SGHNT and CDR2 YENEEA. The ends lost 5 bases at V and 8 bases at J; junction bases unmatched: 10. The CDR3 has 15 amino acids. Here the CDR3 DNA reads TGTGCCAGCAGCCGACAGGGGTCGGCTACGGGGGAGCTGTTTTTT. Its protein is CASSRQGSATGELFF.

This clone was recorded a few times. The J gene is TRBJ1-1, the V gene TRBV7-2; no definite D call. Trimming took off 3 bases at V and 0 bases at J, with 8 bases between the two ends. CDR1 and CDR2 (germline): SGHTA, FQGNSA. This CDR3 region has 14 residues. The CDR3 coding sequence is TGTGCCAGCAGCTTTAGGAGTATGAACACTGAAGCTTTCTTT. As protein: CASSFRSMNTEAFF.

The chain has TRBV28 and TRBJ2-2; 9 bases are a match to TRBD2. The CDR3 is 17 residues long. V shed 4 bases and J 6 bases; nucleotides not matched to a gene: 12. Germline CDR1 reads MDHEN; CDR2 reads SYDVKM. The CDR3 bases are TGTGCCAGCAGTTCCCCGGTGGGTAGCGGGAGTGCCGGGGAGCTGTTTTTT. It yields the protein CASSSPVGSGSAGELFF.

The V gene is TRBV27, the J gene TRBJ2-5; tentative D call: TRBD2 (7 bases). Germline V gene sequence: CDR1 MNHEY, CDR2 SMNVEV (reference sequence). Trimming shortened V by 4 bases and J by 5 bases, and 20 bases separated the two germline ends. This CDR3 is 16 amino acids long. This chain's CDR3 is CASSSIIGGAGETQYF. DNA for the CDR3: TGTGCCAGCAGTTCTATAATTGGGGGGGCCGGGGAGACCCAGTACTTC.

The chain is built from TRBV6-6 and TRBJ2-3; D unresolved. V lost 3 bases and J 7 bases, leaving 8 bases between the germline ends. The CDR3 has 12 amino acids. Per the germline V gene, CDR1 is MNHNY and CDR2 is SVGAGI (reference sequence). CDR3: CASSYLSYTQYF. The CDR3 nucleotides read TGTGCCAGCAGTTATTTGAGTTATACGCAGTATTTT.

V usage is TRBV12-3 or TRBV12-4 and J usage is TRBJ1-1; D unresolved. Trimming pared 3 bases from V and 0 bases from J, leaving 5 bases between. This CDR3 is built from 13 residues. The CDR3 DNA follows: TGTGCCAGCAGTTTTTCGGTGAACACTGAAGCTTTCTTT. Protein product: CASSFSVNTEAFF.

V is TRBV7-9 and J is TRBJ2-1; 8 bases match TRBD1. Per the germline V gene, CDR1 is SEHNR and CDR2 is FQNEAQ (reference sequence). J gave up 9 bases and V 5 bases, and 12 bases lay outside the gene matches. This CDR3 has 15 residues. Here the CDR3 DNA reads TGTGCCAGCAGCGCCGCAACCGCAGGGGGCGGTGAGCAGTTCTTC. This translates into CASSAATAGGGEQFF.

This clone has a handful of counts. The CDR3 sequence is CASSQEPGWRDTEAFF. As DNA, the CDR3 is TGTGCCAGCAGCCAAGAGCCAGGGTGGCGTGACACTGAAGCTTTCTTT. V is TRBV4-2 and J is TRBJ1-1; a weak D match, TRBD1 (5 bases). Per germline, CDR1 LGHNA and CDR2 YNFKEQ. Trimming removed 0 bases from V and 3 bases from J, with 14 bases in between. CDR3 length: 16 amino acids.

The chain recombines TRBV18 with TRBJ2-7; TRBD1 aligns across 7 bases. The germline V gene has CDR1 KGHSH and CDR2 LQKENI. This CDR3 comprises 14 residues. With V trimmed by 4 bases and J by 1 base, 4 bases remained unmatched. Here the CDR3 reads CASSLRDSSYEQYF. CDR3 nucleotide sequence: TGTGCCAGCTCACTCAGGGACAGTTCCTACGAGCAGTACTTC.

The rearrangement joins TRBV5-1 to TRBJ1-2; 9 nucleotides line up with TRBD1. The CDR3 runs to 15 residues. The germline gives CDR1 SGHRS, CDR2 YFSETQ. The junction had 10 bases not matched to a gene; V was cut back by 3 bases and J by 7 bases. In DNA form, the CDR3 reads TGCGCCAGCAGCTCACCGGGACAGGGACATGCTGGCTACACCTTC. Its protein product is CASSSPGQGHAGYTF.

The gene calls are TRBV2 and TRBJ2-3; 12 bases are shared with TRBD2. The CDR3 has 18 residues. CDR1 is SNHLY and CDR2 is FYNNEI in the germline V gene. V was clipped by 4 bases and J by 2 bases; unmatched bases: 10. For the CDR3, the DNA is TGTGCCAGCAGTGTTTTTTCTAGCGGGGGGGCCTACACAGATACGCAGTATTTT. Amino acid sequence: CASSVFSSGGAYTDTQYF.

The chain is built from TRBV7-2 and TRBJ2-7; TRBD2 matches 10 bases. The ends lost 2 bases at V and 4 bases at J; junction bases unmatched: 5. Germline lookup yields CDR1 SGHTA and CDR2 FQGNSA. The CDR3 sequence is 15 residues long. This CDR3 is CASSLRRLAGYEQYF. The CDR3 DNA sequence: TGTGCCAGCAGCTTAAGGAGACTAGCGGGTTACGAGCAGTACTTC.

V and J are TRBV30 and TRBJ1-2, with TRBD1 matching over 9 bases. This CDR3 is built from 17 residues. The junction had 15 bases not matched to a gene; V was cut back by 2 bases and J by 5 bases. Germline V CDR1 and CDR2: GTSNPN, SVGIG (reference sequence). The CDR3 coding sequence is TGTGCCTGGAGTCGAACAGGGGGCGCAGCCCTAAGGTATGGCTACACCTTC. Its translation: CAWSRTGGAALRYGYTF.

This sequence joins TRBV30 and TRBJ1-4; a possible D gene is TRBD1 (5 bases). In germline, CDR1 is GTSNPN, CDR2 SVGIG (reference sequence). Trimming shortened V by 0 bases and J by 6 bases, and 20 bases separated the two germline ends. This CDR3 spans 17 amino acids. CDR3: CAWSVWSAGRGDEKLFF. CDR3 nucleotides: TGTGCCTGGAGTGTTTGGTCGGCGGGAAGGGGTGATGAAAAACTGTTTTTT.

The chain carries TRBV15 and TRBJ2-3; 11 nucleotides align to TRBD2. CDR1 is LNHNV, CDR2 YYDKDF, per germline (reference sequence). The ends lost 0 bases at V and 3 bases at J; junction bases unmatched: 8. The CDR3 runs to 18 residues. In DNA form, the CDR3 reads TGTGCCACCAGCAGAGATTGGAGTAGCGGGGGGGCGACAGATACGCAGTATTTT. This codes for CATSRDWSSGGATDTQYF. The full variable domain, its missing parts supplied by reference TRBV15 and TRBJ2-3, is DAMVIQNPRYQVTQFGKPVTLSCSQTLNHNVMYWYQQKSSQAPKLLFHYYDKDFNNEADTPDNFQSRRPNTSFCFLDIRSPGLGDTAMYLCATSRDWSSGGATDTQYFGPGTRLTVL.

This chain joins TRBV6-5 and TRBJ2-3; D not certain. CDR3 length: 13 amino acids. CDR1 and CDR2 from the germline V gene are MNHEY and SVGAGI. The germline V and J ends were trimmed by 5 bases and 5 bases, with 11 bases remaining between them. CDR3 protein: CASSPPYEDTQYF. Here the CDR3 DNA reads TGTGCCAGCAGTCCCCCCTACGAAGATACGCAGTATTTT.

The chain carries TRBV7-6 and TRBJ2-1; the D is unclear. Looked up from germline, CDR1 is SGHVS and CDR2 is FNYEAQ. The CDR3 loop spans 16 amino acids. Trimming pared 5 bases from V and 1 base from J, leaving 15 bases between. CDR3 DNA: TGTGCCAGCAGCCTGGTTAGCCTTTTGTCCTACAATGAGCAGTTCTTC. Protein: CASSLVSLLSYNEQFF.

The chain has TRBV10-2 and TRBJ1-4, with TRBD1 as a possible D gene (6 bases). Germline V gene lookup returns CDR1 WSHSY and CDR2 SAAADI. This CDR3 is 13 amino acids long. The V and J ends lost 7 bases and 8 bases respectively, with 14 bases between them. The CDR3 is CASKGGSNEKLFF. The CDR3 nucleotides read TGCGCCAGCAAAGGGGGATCGAACGAAAAACTGTTTTTT.

The chain is built from TRBV18 and TRBJ2-7; a possible D gene is TRBD2 (7 bases). The CDR3 covers 16 residues. Germline V gives CDR1 KGHSH, CDR2 LQKENI. Trimming took 4 bases from V and 4 from J, leaving 20 bases between them. DNA for the CDR3: TGTGCCAGCTCACTCGGCCGTGGGGGGGGCTTTTACGAGCAGTACTTC. Translated: CASSLGRGGGFYEQYF. Variable domain in full (rest from reference TRBV18 and TRBJ2-7): NAGVMQNPRHLVRRRGQEARLRCSPMKGHSHVYWYRQLPEEGLKFMVYLQKENIIDESGMPKERFSAEFPKEGPSILRIQQVVRGDSAAYFCASSLGRGGGFYEQYFGPGTRLTVT.

The chain links TRBV4-2 to TRBJ1-3, with D perhaps matching TRBD1 (6 bases). V was trimmed by 4 bases and J by 0 bases, leaving 10 bases between them. Germline V lookup: CDR1 LGHNA, CDR2 YNFKEQ. This CDR3 is built from 15 residues. The CDR3 region has the DNA TGTGCCAGCAGCCCTACAGGGAACTCTGGAAACACCATATATTTT. Translating gives CASSPTGNSGNTIYF.

The rearrangement joins TRBV5-1 to TRBJ1-1, with a tentative D call TRBD1 (5 bases). Germline V lookup: CDR1 SGHRS, CDR2 YFSETQ. The CDR3 has 13 amino acids. The V end was cut by 2 bases, the J end by 6 bases, with 11 bases between. CDR3 DNA sequence: TGCGCCAGCAGCTTATCAGGGTGGTCTGAAGCTTTCTTT. This gives the protein CASSLSGWSEAFF.

The CDR3: CASSPQGFSDTQYF. CDR3 DNA: TGCGCCAGCTCTCCACAGGGTTTTTCAGATACGCAGTATTTT. V and J are TRBV5-1 and TRBJ2-3; D may be TRBD1 (6 bases). The ends were cut back, 7 bases at V and 4 bases at J, with 16 bases in the middle. CDR3 size: 14 residues. CDR1 is SGHRS, CDR2 YFSETQ, per germline. The full variable domain, its missing parts supplied by reference TRBV5-1 and TRBJ2-3, is KAGVTQTPRYLIKTRGQQVTLSCSPISGHRSVSWYQQTPGQGLQFLFEYFSETQRNKGNFPGRFSGRQFSNSRSEMNVSTLELGDSALYLCASSPQGFSDTQYFGPGTRLTVL.